One and the same sample provided the 3 T cell receptor beta chains below, sequenced in a study of blood T cell repertoires in COVID-19. Clones were sequenced by immunoSEQ multiplex PCR, and TCRdb holds only the in-frame ones, with some missing. The sample contains 250,000 to 300,000 clones, about four fifths of which appear only once. What was sequenced was peripheral blood. Source of these receptors: an older woman with active or convalescent COVID-19.

This clone has just one count. This chain uses TRBV9 with TRBJ2-5; 9 bases fit TRBD1. Germline values: CDR1 SGDLS, CDR2 YYNGEE. The length of the CDR3 is 15 residues. The ends lost 2 bases at V and 5 bases at J; junction bases unmatched: 7. The CDR3 sequence: CASSVLQGAAETQYF. CDR3 in DNA: TGTGCCAGCAGCGTTTTACAGGGGGCAGCGGAGACCCAGTACTTC.

This rearrangement joins TRBV29-1 to TRBJ1-5, with TRBD1 as a possible D gene (6 bases). Per germline, CDR1 SQVTM and CDR2 ANQGSEA. The length of the CDR3 is 13 residues. V was trimmed by 2 bases and J by 3 bases, leaving 8 bases between them. The CDR3 sequence: CSVETGTNQPQHF. For the CDR3, the DNA is TGCAGCGTTGAAACAGGGACCAATCAGCCCCAGCATTTT.

The chain links TRBV7-3 to TRBJ1-1; a weak D match, TRBD1 (6 bases). This CDR3 contains 15 residues. V was cut by 1 base and J by 4 bases, with 13 bases left in between. Germline V gene data show CDR1 as SGHTA and CDR2 as FQGTGA. The CDR3 is CASSLSPRGGTEAFF. The CDR3 nucleotides read TGTGCCAGCAGCTTAAGTCCCAGGGGCGGCACTGAAGCTTTCTTT.